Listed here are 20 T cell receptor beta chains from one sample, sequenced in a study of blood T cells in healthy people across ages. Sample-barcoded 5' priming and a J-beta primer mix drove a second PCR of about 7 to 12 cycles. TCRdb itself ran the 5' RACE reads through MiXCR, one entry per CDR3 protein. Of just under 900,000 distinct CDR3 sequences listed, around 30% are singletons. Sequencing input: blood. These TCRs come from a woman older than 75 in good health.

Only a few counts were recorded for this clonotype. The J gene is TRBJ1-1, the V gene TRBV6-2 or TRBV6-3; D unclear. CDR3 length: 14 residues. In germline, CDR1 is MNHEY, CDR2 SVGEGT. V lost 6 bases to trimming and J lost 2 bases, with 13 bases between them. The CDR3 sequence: CASRVRDVNTEAFF. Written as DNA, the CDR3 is TGTGCCAGCAGGGTAAGGGATGTAAACACTGAAGCTTTCTTT.

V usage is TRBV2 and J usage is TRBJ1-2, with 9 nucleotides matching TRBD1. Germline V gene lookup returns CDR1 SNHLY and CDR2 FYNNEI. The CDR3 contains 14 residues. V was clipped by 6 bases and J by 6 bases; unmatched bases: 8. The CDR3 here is CASRAQGAGHGYTF. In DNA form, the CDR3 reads TGTGCCAGCAGGGCACAGGGGGCTGGACATGGCTACACCTTC.

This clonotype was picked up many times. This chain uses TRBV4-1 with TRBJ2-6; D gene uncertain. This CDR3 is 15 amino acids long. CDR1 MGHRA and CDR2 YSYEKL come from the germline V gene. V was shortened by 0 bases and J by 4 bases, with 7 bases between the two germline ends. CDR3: CASSQDRSGANVLTF. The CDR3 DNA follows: TGCGCCAGCAGCCAAGACAGGTCCGGGGCCAACGTCCTGACTTTC.

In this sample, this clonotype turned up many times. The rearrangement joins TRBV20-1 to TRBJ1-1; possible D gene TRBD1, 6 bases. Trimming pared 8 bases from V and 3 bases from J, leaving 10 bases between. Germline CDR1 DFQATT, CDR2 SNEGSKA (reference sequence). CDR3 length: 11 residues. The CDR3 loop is CSSDRHTEAFF. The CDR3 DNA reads TGCAGTTCTGACAGGCACACTGAAGCTTTCTTT.

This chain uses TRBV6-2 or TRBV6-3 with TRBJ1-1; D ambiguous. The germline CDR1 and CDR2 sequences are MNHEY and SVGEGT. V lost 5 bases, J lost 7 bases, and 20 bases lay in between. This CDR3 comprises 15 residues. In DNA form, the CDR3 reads TGTGCCAGCAGTACCCCAGTAGGCGAGGCAGGTGAAGCTTTCTTT. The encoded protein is CASSTPVGEAGEAFF.

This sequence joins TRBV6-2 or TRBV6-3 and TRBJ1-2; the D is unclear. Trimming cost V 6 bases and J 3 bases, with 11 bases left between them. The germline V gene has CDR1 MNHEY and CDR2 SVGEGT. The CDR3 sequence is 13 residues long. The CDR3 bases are TGTGCCAGCAGCATAGTTCAACACTATGGCTACACCTTC. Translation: CASSIVQHYGYTF.

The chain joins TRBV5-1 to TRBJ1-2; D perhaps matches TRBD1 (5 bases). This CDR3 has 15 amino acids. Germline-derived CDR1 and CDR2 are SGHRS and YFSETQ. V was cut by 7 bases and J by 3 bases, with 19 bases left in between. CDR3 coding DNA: TGCGCCAGCGCCGGGGACCGACCCCTTGACTATGGCTACACCTTC. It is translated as CASAGDRPLDYGYTF.

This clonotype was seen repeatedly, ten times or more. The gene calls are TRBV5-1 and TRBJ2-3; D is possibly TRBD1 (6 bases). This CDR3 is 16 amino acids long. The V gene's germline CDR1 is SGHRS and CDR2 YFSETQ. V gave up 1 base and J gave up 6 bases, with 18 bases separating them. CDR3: CASSLLGGPRVDTQYF. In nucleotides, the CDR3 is TGCGCCAGCAGCTTGCTTGGGGGCCCCCGTGTCGATACGCAGTATTTT.

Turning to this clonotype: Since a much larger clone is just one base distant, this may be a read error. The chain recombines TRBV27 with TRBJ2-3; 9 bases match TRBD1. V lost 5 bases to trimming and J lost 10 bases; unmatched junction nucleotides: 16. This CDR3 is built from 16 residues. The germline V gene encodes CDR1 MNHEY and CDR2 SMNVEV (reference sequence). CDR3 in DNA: TGTGCCAGCAGTCCAACACGGGGACAGGGAAAGGATGCGCAGTATTTT. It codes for CASSPTRGQGKDAQYF.

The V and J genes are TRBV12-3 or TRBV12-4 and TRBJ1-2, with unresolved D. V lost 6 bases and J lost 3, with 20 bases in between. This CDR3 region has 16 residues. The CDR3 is CASSPLRLVVYYGYTF. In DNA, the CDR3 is TGTGCCAGCAGCCCGCTGAGACTCGTCGTTTACTATGGCTACACCTTC.

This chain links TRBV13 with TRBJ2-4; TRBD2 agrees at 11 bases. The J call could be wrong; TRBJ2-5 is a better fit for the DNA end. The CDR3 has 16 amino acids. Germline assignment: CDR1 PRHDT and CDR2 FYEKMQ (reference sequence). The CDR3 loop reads CASSSRLAGSQETQYF. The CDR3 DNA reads TGTGCCAGCAGCTCACGACTAGCGGGAAGCCAAGAGACCCAGTACTTC.

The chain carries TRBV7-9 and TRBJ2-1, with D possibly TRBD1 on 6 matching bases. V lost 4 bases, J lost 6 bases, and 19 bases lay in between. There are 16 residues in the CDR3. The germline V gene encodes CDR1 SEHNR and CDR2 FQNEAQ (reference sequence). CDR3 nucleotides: TGTGCCAGCAGCTCGCCCGGGGCAGGGGTTAGCAATGAGCAGTTCTTC. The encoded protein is CASSSPGAGVSNEQFF.

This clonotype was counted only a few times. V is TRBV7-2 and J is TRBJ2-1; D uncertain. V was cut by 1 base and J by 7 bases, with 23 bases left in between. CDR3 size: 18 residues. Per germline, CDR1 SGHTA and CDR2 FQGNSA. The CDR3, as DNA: TGTGCCAGCAGCTTAGAAGTGTCGGGTTTCACAACCGGGAATGAGCAGTTCTTC. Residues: CASSLEVSGFTTGNEQFF.

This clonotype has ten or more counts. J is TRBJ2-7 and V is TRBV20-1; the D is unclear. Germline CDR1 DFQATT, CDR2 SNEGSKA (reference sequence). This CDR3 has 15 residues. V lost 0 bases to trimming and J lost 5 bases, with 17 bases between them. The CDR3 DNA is TGCAGTGCTAGAGATCCCTGGGCCAGGAGAGACGAGCAGTACTTC. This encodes CSARDPWARRDEQYF.

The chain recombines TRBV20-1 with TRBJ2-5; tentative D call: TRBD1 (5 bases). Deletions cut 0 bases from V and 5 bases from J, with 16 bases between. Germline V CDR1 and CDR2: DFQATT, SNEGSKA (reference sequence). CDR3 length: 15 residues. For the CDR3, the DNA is TGCAGTGCTAGAGATTCCCAGGGTGGATGGGAGACCCAGTACTTC. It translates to CSARDSQGGWETQYF.

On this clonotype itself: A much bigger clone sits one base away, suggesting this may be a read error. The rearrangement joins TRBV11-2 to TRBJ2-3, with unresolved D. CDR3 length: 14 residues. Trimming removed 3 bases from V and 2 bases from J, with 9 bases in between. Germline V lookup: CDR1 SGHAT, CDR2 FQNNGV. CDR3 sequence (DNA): TGTGCCAGCAGCTTTCGGGTAGCCACAGATACGCAGTATTTT. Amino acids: CASSFRVATDTQYF. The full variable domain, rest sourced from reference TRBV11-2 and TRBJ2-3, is EAGVAQSPRYKIIEKRQSVAFWCNPISGHATLYWYQQILGQGPKLLIQFQNNGVVDDSQLPKDRFSAERLKGVDSTLKIQPAKLEDSAVYLCASSFRVATDTQYFGPGTRLTVL.

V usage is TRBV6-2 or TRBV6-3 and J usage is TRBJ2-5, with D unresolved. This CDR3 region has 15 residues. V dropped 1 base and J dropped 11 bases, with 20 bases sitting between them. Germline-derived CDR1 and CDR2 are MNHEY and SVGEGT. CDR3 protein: CASSYFRAHGTEQYF. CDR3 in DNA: TGTGCCAGCAGTTACTTCCGGGCCCACGGCACTGAGCAGTACTTC.

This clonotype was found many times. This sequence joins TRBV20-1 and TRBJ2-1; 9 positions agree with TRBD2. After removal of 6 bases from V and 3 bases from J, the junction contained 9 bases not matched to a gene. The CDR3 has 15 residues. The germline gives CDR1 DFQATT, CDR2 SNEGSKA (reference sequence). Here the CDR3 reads CSALPGTSNYNEQFF. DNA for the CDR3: TGCAGTGCCCTACCCGGGACTAGCAACTACAATGAGCAGTTCTTC.

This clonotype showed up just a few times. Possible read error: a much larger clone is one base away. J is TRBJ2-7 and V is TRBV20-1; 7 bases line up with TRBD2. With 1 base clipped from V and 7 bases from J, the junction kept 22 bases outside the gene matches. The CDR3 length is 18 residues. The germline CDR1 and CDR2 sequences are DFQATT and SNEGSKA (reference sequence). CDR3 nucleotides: TGCAGTGCTAGAGGACGCTTCGGGGAGCGGGGAGCGTACAATGAGCAGTACTTC. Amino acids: CSARGRFGERGAYNEQYF.

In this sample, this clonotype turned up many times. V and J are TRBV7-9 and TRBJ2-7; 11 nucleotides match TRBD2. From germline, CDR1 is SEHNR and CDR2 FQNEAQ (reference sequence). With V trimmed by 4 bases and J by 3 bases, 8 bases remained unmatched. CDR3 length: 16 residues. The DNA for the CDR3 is TGTGCCAGCAGCTCTTTACTAGCGGGGGACCTCTACGAGCAGTACTTC. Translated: CASSSLLAGDLYEQYF.